The T cell receptor (beta chain) under discussion was sequenced for a study of Ad26.COV2.S vaccination and SARS-CoV-2 variants. Across the study: Recipients of Ad26.COV2.S got it intramuscularly, once or twice 56 days apart.

General study results and limits: Measurements of TCR breadth and depth may have given underestimates of the total T cell responses.

A remark on this clone: What it recognizes is unknown.

Regarding treatment: approximately 18 received Ad26.COV2.S at low or high dose, single or two shots; about 5 received placebo; per-sample allocation not given. Sample collection was performed on day 63 after the first vaccine or placebo injection. Expression of Wuhan-strain SARS-CoV-2 spike came from the Ad26 vector that formed the vaccine. The repertoire was sequenced with immunoSEQ multiplex PCR; TCRdb's copy has only in-frame clones and lacks some. The sample yields 440,000 or so clones, roughly nine tenths seen once. Germline V CDR1 and CDR2: KGHSH, LQKENI. CDR3 length: 13 amino acids. Trimming at V came to 3 bases and at J to 3 bases, leaving 2 bases not matched to a gene.

The clonotype was recovered from a person aged 18-60 years who received the Ad26.COV2.S COVID-19 vaccine or a placebo. The material sequenced was peripheral blood, taken in a trial of Ad26.COV2.S vaccine versus placebo. The rearrangement links TRBV18 to TRBJ2-7; 7 positions agree with TRBD2. The CDR3 loop reads CASSPGLFYEQYF. In DNA, the CDR3 is TGTGCCAGCTCACCGGGACTATTCTACGAGCAGTACTTC.